Reported below is one T cell receptor (beta chain). As defined, naive CD8 cells were CD45RO-negative and positively selected for CCR7, with terminally differentiated effector memory CD45RA+ cells excluded. There were no recent acute infections or vaccinations among the donors, who were healthy HIV-negative adults. Adult Caucasians living in Nashville, Tennessee made up all of the donors. The data derive from a study of shared clonotypes between healthy human individuals. Method: immunoSEQ multiplex PCR; TCRdb's copy keeps in-frame clones and lacks some. The sample yields millions of clones, roughly 95% seen once. Sequenced: naive CD8+ T cells sorted from blood. This TCR was sampled from a man younger than 35 in good health.

The DNA for the CDR3 is TGTGCCAGCAGCTCACTTCAGACGCGGGAAAAACTGTTTTTT. Translation: CASSSLQTREKLFF. This sequence joins TRBV7-9 and TRBJ1-4; D is undetermined. The V and J ends lost 4 bases and 8 bases respectively, with 14 bases between them. The CDR3 totals 14 residues. Per germline, CDR1 SEHNR and CDR2 FQNEAQ (reference sequence).